What follows are 27 T cell receptor beta chains derived from one specimen sequenced in a study of CD8 T cells in Susac syndrome (dated by TCRdb to between 2018 and 2020). To prepare the library, the immunoSEQ multiplex PCR assay was applied. RNA was extracted using the RNeasy kit, and roughly 0.45 to 1 ug of the RNA was reverse transcribed with random hexamers. TCRdb handled the public reads itself, with Q25 trimming in fastp and clone calling in MiXCR, and kept productive beta chains. Every entry covers one CDR3 protein and lists the most common genes and DNA from its rows. The sample table records about 190,000 distinct CDR3 sequences; about 93% of these occur just once. The ten biggest clones cover 0.1% to 0.12% of the sample. The sequenced material came from CD4+ T cells from PBMCs. Source of these receptors: a human donor in good health.

This clonotype was observed a few times. The CDR3 sequence: CASSLGLTDTQYF. CDR3 sequence (DNA): TGTGCCAGCAGCTTAGGACTAACAGATACGCAGTATTTT. This rearrangement joins TRBV3-1 to TRBJ2-3, with a tentative D call TRBD2 (6 bases). The germline gives CDR1 LGHDT, CDR2 YNNKEL (reference sequence). The CDR3 consists of 13 residues. Trimming pared 5 bases from V and 3 bases from J, leaving 9 bases between.

The chain couples TRBV29-1 to TRBJ2-2; 11 nucleotides agree with TRBD1. This CDR3 contains 15 residues. The ends lost 7 bases at V and 0 bases at J; junction bases unmatched: 4. Germline values: CDR1 SQVTM, CDR2 ANQGSEA. The CDR3: CSGRTGGANTGELFF. The CDR3 nucleotides read TGCAGCGGCCGGACAGGGGGCGCGAACACCGGGGAGCTGTTTTTT.

This chain connects TRBV2 to TRBJ2-1; 9 nucleotides agree with TRBD1. J gave up 5 bases and V 0 bases, and 11 bases lay outside the gene matches. Germline V gene lookup returns CDR1 SNHLY and CDR2 FYNNEI. The CDR3 consists of 18 residues. The CDR3 DNA follows: TGTGCCAGCAGTGAAGCGCTTGGTCTACAGGGGGCGGACAATGAGCAGTTCTTC. It encodes CASSEALGLQGADNEQFF.

This rearrangement joins TRBV20-1 to TRBJ1-2; D unresolved. From germline, CDR1 is DFQATT and CDR2 SNEGSKA (reference sequence). V dropped 3 bases and J dropped 14 bases, with 16 bases sitting between them. The CDR3 covers 11 residues. The CDR3 sequence: CSASRGPVLTF. The CDR3 bases are TGCAGTGCTAGCCGAGGGCCTGTTTTAACCTTC.

V usage is TRBV6-2 or TRBV6-3 and J usage is TRBJ1-2; D uncertain. Germline V CDR1 and CDR2: MNHEY, SVGEGT. Trimming pared 8 bases from V and 2 bases from J, leaving 12 bases between. The CDR3 sequence is 13 residues long. The CDR3 protein is CASENAGNYGYTF. The CDR3 bases are TGTGCCAGCGAGAATGCGGGGAACTATGGCTACACCTTC.

The chain employs TRBV7-8 and TRBJ2-5; 13 positions match TRBD2. Germline V gene sequence: CDR1 SGHVS, CDR2 FQNEAQ. V trimming: 3 bases; J trimming: 4 bases; junction bases outside the gene matches: 2. The CDR3 loop spans 15 amino acids. The CDR3 DNA reads as TGTGCCAGCAGCTTGGGACTAGCGGGGAGAGAGACCCAGTACTTC. It specifies CASSLGLAGRETQYF.

The chain joins TRBV5-1 to TRBJ2-7; no firm D call. V was clipped by 3 bases and J by 1 base, with 8 bases between them. This CDR3 region has 13 residues. Germline assignment: CDR1 SGHRS and CDR2 YFSETQ. The CDR3 DNA follows: TGCGCCAGCAGCTCGGACGGATCCTACGAGCAGTACGTC. Protein product: CASSSDGSYEQYV.

The rearrangement links TRBV23-1 to TRBJ2-5, with a weak D call TRBD1 (6 bases). TRBV23-1 is assigned to the ORF class and has an uncertain function. V was clipped by 0 bases and J by 5 bases, with 13 bases between them. There are 15 residues in the CDR3. The CDR3 spells CASSQSDRPRETQYF. The CDR3 nucleotides read TGCGCCAGCAGTCAATCTGACAGGCCAAGGGAGACCCAGTACTTC.

The genes are TRBV24-1 and TRBJ1-2; D is perhaps TRBD1 (5 bases). Germline lookup yields CDR1 KGHDR and CDR2 SFDVKD. This CDR3 comprises 12 residues. V dropped 9 bases and J dropped 7 bases, with 14 bases sitting between them. The CDR3 DNA sequence: TGTGCCACCTCTATCGGGGCCTCTGGCTACACCTTC. Translated, it gives CATSIGASGYTF.

The chain employs TRBV29-1 and TRBJ1-1; 9 bases match TRBD1. Trimming at V came to 2 bases and at J to 1 base, leaving 2 bases not matched to a gene. The CDR3 runs 14 residues. The V gene's germline CDR1 is SQVTM and CDR2 ANQGSEA. The CDR3 sequence is CSVERGQGNTEAFF. The DNA for the CDR3 is TGCAGCGTTGAAAGGGGACAGGGGAACACTGAAGCTTTCTTT.

This rearrangement joins TRBV6-2 or TRBV6-3 to TRBJ2-7; D is perhaps TRBD2 (6 bases). This CDR3 spans 13 amino acids. V lost 4 bases, J lost 1 base, and 8 bases lay in between. Per germline, CDR1 MNHEY and CDR2 SVGEGT. This chain's CDR3 is CASSSGTSYEQYF. Written as DNA, the CDR3 is TGTGCCAGCAGTTCCGGGACTTCCTACGAGCAGTACTTC.

CDR3 region: CASSRGTGWNSPLHF. The CDR3, as DNA: TGTGCCAGCAGCCGTGGGACAGGGTGGAATTCACCCCTCCACTTT. This chain links TRBV28 with TRBJ1-6; 9 bases line up with TRBD1. V was clipped by 6 bases and J by 7 bases; unmatched bases: 7. This CDR3 has 15 amino acids. Germline assignment: CDR1 MDHEN and CDR2 SYDVKM.

This clonotype was detected once. V is TRBV6-5 and J is TRBJ1-2, with D uncertain. The V end was cut by 5 bases, the J end by 0 bases, with 7 bases between. Germline-derived CDR1 and CDR2 are MNHEY and SVGAGI. The CDR3 is 13 amino acids. In DNA form, the CDR3 reads TGTGCCAGCAGTCCCGCAACTAACTATGGCTACACCTTC. It translates to CASSPATNYGYTF.

The genes are TRBV7-9 and TRBJ1-4, with TRBD1 identical over 7 bases. V was clipped by 2 bases and J by 7 bases; unmatched bases: 10. CDR1 and CDR2 from the germline V gene are SEHNR and FQNEAQ (reference sequence). This CDR3 has 16 residues. CDR3 residues: CASSLFSLGGTEKLFF. As DNA, the CDR3 is TGTGCCAGCAGCTTATTCAGCCTAGGGGGCACTGAAAAACTGTTTTTT.

The CDR3, as DNA: TGCGCCAGCAGCCGCCGGAGCGGGGGAGAGACCGGGGAGCTGTTTTTT. The encoded protein is CASSRRSGGETGELFF. The V and J genes are TRBV4-1 and TRBJ2-2; TRBD2 matches 8 bases. J was trimmed by 5 bases and V by 4 bases; bases with no gene match: 9. The CDR3 covers 16 residues. Germline V gene lookup returns CDR1 MGHRA and CDR2 YSYEKL.

The chain carries TRBV7-9 and TRBJ1-1, with D perhaps matching TRBD1 (5 bases). V lost 4 bases and J 0 bases, leaving 12 bases between the germline ends. Per the germline V gene, CDR1 is SEHNR and CDR2 is FQNEAQ (reference sequence). The CDR3 spans 15 residues. The CDR3 is CASSYPRGVNTEAFF. In nucleotides, the CDR3 is TGTGCCAGCAGCTATCCTAGGGGCGTGAACACTGAAGCTTTCTTT.

The chain recombines TRBV20-1 with TRBJ1-1; unclear D gene. This CDR3 is 13 amino acids long. The germline CDR1 and CDR2 sequences are DFQATT and SNEGSKA (reference sequence). V lost 7 bases and J lost 5, with 17 bases in between. The CDR3 bases are TGCAGTGTCCCGGGCCCAGGCTATACTGAAGCTTTCTTT. This codes for CSVPGPGYTEAFF.

The sample holds a few counts of this clonotype. V is TRBV6-6 and J is TRBJ1-5; D gene ambiguous. Between the trimmed V and J ends, which lost 4 bases and 4 bases, there was a span of 5 bases. The CDR3 contains 12 residues. CDR1 and CDR2 (germline): MNHNY, SVGAGI (reference sequence). CDR3 amino acids: CASSLPNQPQHF. The CDR3 DNA reads TGTGCCAGCAGTTTACCTAATCAGCCCCAGCATTTT.

This chain connects TRBV12-3 or TRBV12-4 to TRBJ2-1; D is possibly TRBD1 or TRBD2 (5 bases each). The CDR3 is 12 residues long. Trimming pared 6 bases from V and 13 bases from J, leaving 16 bases between. CDR3 region: CASSRKGDPQFF. The CDR3 DNA reads as TGTGCCAGCAGCCGAAAAGGGGACCCCCAGTTCTTC.

V usage is TRBV4-1 and J usage is TRBJ1-1; D ambiguous. Trimming removed 0 bases from V and 7 bases from J, with 15 bases in between. The CDR3 covers 15 residues. Looked up from germline, CDR1 is MGHRA and CDR2 is YSYEKL. This chain's CDR3 is CASSQDGIPGREAFF. CDR3 bases: TGCGCCAGCAGCCAAGATGGTATCCCAGGCCGTGAAGCTTTCTTT.

The chain has TRBV6-6 and TRBJ2-3, with D hard to call. The CDR3 spans 13 residues. Germline CDR1 and CDR2: MNHNY and SVGAGI (reference sequence). V was clipped by 2 bases and J by 2 bases, with 5 bases between them. CDR3 coding DNA: TGTGCCAGCAGTTACCGATTCACAGATACGCAGTATTTT. Residues: CASSYRFTDTQYF.

This chain uses TRBV29-1 with TRBJ2-1; D is unresolved. Germline CDR1 reads SQVTM; CDR2 reads ANQGSEA. With 6 bases removed from V and 9 bases from J, the gap between germline ends came to 21 bases. This CDR3 region has 14 residues. The CDR3 DNA follows: TGCAGCGTGGGTGCTAGGATGCGTGTGGTTGAGCAGTTCTTC. Translated: CSVGARMRVVEQFF.

V usage is TRBV5-1 and J usage is TRBJ1-1, with 8 bases matching TRBD1. This CDR3 contains 14 residues. V lost 4 bases, J lost 5 bases, and 7 bases stayed unmatched. The V gene's germline CDR1 is SGHRS and CDR2 YFSETQ. CDR3 DNA: TGCGCCAGCAGCGACTGGACAGGGAGAACTGAAGCTTTCTTT. This sequence encodes CASSDWTGRTEAFF.

The rearrangement links TRBV12-3 or TRBV12-4 to TRBJ2-7; D is unresolved. This CDR3 has 12 residues. V was pared by 4 bases and J by 0 bases, with 4 bases between. The CDR3 nucleotides are TGTGCCAGCAGTTGGGCCTCCTACGAGCAGTACTTC. Translated, it gives CASSWASYEQYF.

Note on this clonotype: A junction boundary mismatches the germline segment, possibly from a read error. This chain joins TRBV7-7 and TRBJ2-5; a possible D gene is TRBD1 (5 bases). CDR1 is SSHAT and CDR2 is FNYEAQ in the germline V gene (reference sequence). The CDR3 consists of 15 residues. The CDR3 DNA reads TGTGCTAGCAGCTTGCTTGGGCAGGGCCAAGAGACCCAGTACTTC. Protein product: CASSLLGQGQETQYF.

In its sample, this clonotype was seen once. The V call is TRBV27, the J call TRBJ1-2; D not certain. This CDR3 has 15 amino acids. Per germline, CDR1 MNHEY and CDR2 SMNVEV (reference sequence). With 2 bases removed from V and 3 bases from J, the gap between germline ends came to 13 bases. The CDR3 reads CASSLRGRPYYGYTF. Written as DNA, the CDR3 is TGTGCCAGCAGTTTACGAGGGCGCCCCTACTATGGCTACACCTTC.

In its sample, this clonotype was seen once. CDR3 sequence (DNA): TGTGCCAGCAGCTTAGGATGGAGGGACTACGAGCAGTACTTC. It specifies CASSLGWRDYEQYF. The chain couples TRBV7-9 to TRBJ2-7; possible D gene TRBD2, 6 bases. The CDR3 runs to 14 residues. Germline CDR1 SEHNR, CDR2 FQNEAQ (reference sequence). The V end was cut by 1 base, the J end by 3 bases, with 10 bases between.